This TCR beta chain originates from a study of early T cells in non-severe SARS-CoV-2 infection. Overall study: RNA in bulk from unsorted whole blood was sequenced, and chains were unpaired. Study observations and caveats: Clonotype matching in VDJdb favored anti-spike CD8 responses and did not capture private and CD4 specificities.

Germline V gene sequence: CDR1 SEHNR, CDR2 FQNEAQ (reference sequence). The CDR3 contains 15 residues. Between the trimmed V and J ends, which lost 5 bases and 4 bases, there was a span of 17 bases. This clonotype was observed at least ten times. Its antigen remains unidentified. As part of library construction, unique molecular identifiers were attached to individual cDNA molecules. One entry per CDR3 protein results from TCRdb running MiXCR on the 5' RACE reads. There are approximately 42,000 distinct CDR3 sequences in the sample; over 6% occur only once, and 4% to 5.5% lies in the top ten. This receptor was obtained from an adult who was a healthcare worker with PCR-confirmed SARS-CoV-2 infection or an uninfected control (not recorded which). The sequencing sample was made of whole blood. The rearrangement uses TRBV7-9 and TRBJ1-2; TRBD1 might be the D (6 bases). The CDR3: CASSPTQGLGYGYTF. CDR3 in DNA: TGTGCCAGCAGCCCAACGCAGGGGTTGGGCTATGGCTACACCTTC.